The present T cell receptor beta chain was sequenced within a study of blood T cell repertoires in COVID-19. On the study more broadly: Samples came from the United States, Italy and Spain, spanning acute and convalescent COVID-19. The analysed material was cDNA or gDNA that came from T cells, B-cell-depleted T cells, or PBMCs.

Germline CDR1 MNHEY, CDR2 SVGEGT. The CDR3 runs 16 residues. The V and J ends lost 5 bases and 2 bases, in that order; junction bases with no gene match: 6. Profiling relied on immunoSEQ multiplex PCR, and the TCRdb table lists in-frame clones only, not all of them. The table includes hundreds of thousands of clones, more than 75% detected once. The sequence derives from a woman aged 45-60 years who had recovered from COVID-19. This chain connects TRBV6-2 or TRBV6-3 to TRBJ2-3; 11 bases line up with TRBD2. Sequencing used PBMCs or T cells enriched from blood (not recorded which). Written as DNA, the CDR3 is TGTGCCAGCAGTCGTTTAGCGGGAGGGTCCACAGATACGCAGTATTTT. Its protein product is CASSRLAGGSTDTQYF.